The present T cell receptor beta chain was sequenced within a study of T cell repertoires in cytomegalovirus infection. The germline V gene encodes CDR1 DFQATT and CDR2 SNEGSKA (reference sequence). Trimming pared 5 bases from V and 0 bases from J, leaving 15 bases between. This CDR3 has 15 amino acids. This clonotype was detected a few times. Its antigen is unidentified. MiXCR was run by TCRdb on the reads, yielding one entry per CDR3 protein. The sample lists 200,000 to 300,000 distinct CDR3 sequences, approximately 10% occurring once. Study findings and constraints: The cumulative frequency of public TCR beta families identified carriers of CMV plus the relevant HLA.

The rearrangement links TRBV20-1 to TRBJ2-3; unclear D gene. The clonotype comes from a human donor in good health (CMV status not recorded). Some clones in this sample may be carry-over from other donors' samples. The sequencing sample was made of PBMCs. CDR3 protein: CSARVGSTSTDTQYF. The CDR3 DNA reads TGCAGTGCTCGCGTAGGGTCAACTAGCACAGATACGCAGTATTTT.